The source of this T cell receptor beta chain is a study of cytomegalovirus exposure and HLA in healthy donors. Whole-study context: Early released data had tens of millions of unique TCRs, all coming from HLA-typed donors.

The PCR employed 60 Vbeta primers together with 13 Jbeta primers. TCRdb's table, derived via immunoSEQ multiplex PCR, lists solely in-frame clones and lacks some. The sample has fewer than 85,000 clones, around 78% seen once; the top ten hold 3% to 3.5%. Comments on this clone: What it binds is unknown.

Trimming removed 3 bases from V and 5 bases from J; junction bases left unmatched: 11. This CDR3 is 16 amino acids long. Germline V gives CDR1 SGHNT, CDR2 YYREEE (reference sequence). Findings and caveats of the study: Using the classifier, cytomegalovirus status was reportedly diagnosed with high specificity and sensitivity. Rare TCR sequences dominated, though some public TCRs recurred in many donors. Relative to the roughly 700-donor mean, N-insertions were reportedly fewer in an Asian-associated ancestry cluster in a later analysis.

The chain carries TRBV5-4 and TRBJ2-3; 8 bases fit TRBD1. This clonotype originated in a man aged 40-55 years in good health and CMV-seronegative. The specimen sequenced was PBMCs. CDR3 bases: TGTGCCAGCAGCTCCTGGACAGGGACGGTAAAAGATACGCAGTATTTT. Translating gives CASSSWTGTVKDTQYF.